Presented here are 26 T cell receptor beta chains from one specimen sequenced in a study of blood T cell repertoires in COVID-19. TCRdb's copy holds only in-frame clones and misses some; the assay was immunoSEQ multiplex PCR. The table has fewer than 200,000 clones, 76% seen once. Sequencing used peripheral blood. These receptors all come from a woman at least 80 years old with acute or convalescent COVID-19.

CDR3 bases: TGTGCCAGCAGCCCTGGGGAGGGGTATGGCTACACCTTC. Encoded protein: CASSPGEGYGYTF. The rearrangement joins TRBV5-4 to TRBJ1-2; D is perhaps TRBD1 (5 bases). V lost 4 bases, J lost 5 bases, and 12 bases lay in between. Germline CDR1 SGHNT, CDR2 YYREEE (reference sequence). CDR3 size: 13 residues.

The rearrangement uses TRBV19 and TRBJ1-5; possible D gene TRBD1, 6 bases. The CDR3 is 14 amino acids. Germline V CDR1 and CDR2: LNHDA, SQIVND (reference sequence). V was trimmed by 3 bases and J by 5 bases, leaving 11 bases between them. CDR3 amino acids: CASSIGTLDQPQHF. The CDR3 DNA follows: TGTGCCAGTAGTATTGGGACATTAGATCAGCCCCAGCATTTT.

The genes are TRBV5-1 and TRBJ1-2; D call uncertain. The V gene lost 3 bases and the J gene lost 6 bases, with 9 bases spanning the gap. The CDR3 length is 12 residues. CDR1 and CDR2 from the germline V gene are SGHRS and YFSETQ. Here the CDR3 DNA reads TGCGCCAGCAGCTGGAGTGAAGATGGCTACACCTTC. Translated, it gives CASSWSEDGYTF.

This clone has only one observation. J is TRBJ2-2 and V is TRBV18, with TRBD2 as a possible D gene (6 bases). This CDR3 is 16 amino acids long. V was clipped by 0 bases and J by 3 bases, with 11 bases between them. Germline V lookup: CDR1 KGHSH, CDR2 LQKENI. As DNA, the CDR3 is TGTGCCAGCTCACCACCATCGCGGGGTGACACCGGGGAGCTGTTTTTT. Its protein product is CASSPPSRGDTGELFF.

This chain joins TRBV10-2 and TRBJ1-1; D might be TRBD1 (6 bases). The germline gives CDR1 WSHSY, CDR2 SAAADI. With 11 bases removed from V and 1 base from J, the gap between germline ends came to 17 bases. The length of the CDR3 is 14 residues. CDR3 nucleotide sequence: TGCGCCTCACAGGGTCGACAGTGGAACACTGAAGCTTTCTTT. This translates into CASQGRQWNTEAFF.

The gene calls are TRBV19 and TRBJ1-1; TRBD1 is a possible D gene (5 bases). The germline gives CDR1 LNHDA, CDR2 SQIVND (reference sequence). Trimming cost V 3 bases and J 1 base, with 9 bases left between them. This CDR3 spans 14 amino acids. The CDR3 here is CASSMWGGNTEAFF. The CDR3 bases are TGTGCCAGTAGTATGTGGGGGGGGAACACTGAAGCTTTCTTT.

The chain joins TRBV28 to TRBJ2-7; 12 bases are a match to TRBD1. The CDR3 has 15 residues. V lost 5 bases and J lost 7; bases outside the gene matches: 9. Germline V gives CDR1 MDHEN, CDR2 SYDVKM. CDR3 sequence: CASSQPGQGAKEQYF. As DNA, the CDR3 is TGTGCCAGCAGTCAACCGGGACAGGGGGCGAAAGAGCAGTACTTC.

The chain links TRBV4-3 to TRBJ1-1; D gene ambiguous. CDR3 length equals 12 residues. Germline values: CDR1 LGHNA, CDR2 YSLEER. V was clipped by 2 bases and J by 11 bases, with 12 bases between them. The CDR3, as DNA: TGCGCCAGCAGCCAAAGACAAGGAGGGGCTTTCTTT. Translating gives CASSQRQGGAFF.

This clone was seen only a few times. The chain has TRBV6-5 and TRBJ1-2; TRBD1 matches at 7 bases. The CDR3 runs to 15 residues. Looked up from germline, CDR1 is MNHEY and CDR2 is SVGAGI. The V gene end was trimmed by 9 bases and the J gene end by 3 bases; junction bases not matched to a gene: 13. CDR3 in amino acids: CASSTEGARDYGYTF. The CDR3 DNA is TGTGCCAGTTCAACTGAGGGGGCAAGGGACTATGGCTACACCTTC.

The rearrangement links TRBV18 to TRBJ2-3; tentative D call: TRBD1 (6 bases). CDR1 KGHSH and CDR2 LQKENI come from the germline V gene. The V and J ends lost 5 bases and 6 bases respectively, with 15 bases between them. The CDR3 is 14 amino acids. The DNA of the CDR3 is TGTGCCAGCTCAGCCCTGCAGGGGTTGGATACGCAGTATTTT. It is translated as CASSALQGLDTQYF.

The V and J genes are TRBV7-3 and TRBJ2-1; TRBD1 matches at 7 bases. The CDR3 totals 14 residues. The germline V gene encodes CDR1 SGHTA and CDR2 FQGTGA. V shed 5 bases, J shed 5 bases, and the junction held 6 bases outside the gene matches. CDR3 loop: CASSIRQGNNEQFF. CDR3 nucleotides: TGTGCCAGCAGCATCAGACAGGGTAACAATGAGCAGTTCTTC.

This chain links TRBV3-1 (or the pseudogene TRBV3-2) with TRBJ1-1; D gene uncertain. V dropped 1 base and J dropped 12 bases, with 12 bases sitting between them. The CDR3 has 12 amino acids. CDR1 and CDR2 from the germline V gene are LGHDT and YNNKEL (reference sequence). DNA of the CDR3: TGTGCCAGCAGCCAAGGCATCGTGGCCCCTTTCTTT. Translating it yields CASSQGIVAPFF.

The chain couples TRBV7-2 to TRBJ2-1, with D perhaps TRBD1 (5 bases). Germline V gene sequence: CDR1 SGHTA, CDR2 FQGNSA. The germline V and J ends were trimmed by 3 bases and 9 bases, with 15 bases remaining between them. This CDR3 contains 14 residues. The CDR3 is CASSFNQGRGEQFF. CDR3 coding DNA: TGTGCCAGCAGCTTCAATCAGGGTAGGGGTGAGCAGTTCTTC.

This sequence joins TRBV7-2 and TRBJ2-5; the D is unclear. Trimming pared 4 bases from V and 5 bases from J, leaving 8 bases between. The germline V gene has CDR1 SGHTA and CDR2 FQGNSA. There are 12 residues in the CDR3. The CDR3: CASSSYSETQYF. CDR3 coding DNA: TGTGCCAGCAGCTCTTATTCGGAGACCCAGTACTTC. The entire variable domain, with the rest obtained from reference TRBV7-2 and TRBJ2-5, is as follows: GAGVSQSPSNKVTEKGKDVELRCDPISGHTALYWYRQSLGQGLEFLIYFQGNSAPDKSGLPSDRFSAERTGGSVSTLTIQRTQQEDSAVYLCASSSYSETQYFGPGTRLLVL.

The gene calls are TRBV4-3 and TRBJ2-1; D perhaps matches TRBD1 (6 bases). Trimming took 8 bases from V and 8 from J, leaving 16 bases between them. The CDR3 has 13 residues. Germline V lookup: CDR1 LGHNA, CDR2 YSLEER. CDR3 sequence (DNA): TGCGCCAGCGGTAACCAGGGGATCCATGAGCAGTTCTTC. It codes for CASGNQGIHEQFF.

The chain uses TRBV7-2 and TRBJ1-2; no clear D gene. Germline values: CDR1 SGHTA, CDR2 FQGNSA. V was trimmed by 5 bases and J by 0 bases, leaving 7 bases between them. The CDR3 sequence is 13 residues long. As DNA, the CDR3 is TGTGCCAGCAGCCTCAGGACTAACTATGGCTACACCTTC. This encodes CASSLRTNYGYTF.

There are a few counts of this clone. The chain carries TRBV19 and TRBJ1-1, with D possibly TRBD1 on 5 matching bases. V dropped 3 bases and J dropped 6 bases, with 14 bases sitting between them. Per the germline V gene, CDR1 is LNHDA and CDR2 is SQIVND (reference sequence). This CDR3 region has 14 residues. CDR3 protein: CASSISQGGAEAFF. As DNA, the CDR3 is TGTGCCAGTAGTATCTCCCAGGGAGGGGCTGAAGCTTTCTTT.

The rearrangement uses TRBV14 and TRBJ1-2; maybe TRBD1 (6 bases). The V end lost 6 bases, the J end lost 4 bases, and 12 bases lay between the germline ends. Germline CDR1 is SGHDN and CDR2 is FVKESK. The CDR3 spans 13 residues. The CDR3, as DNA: TGTGCCAGCAGACCGCAGGGGCTCTATGGCTACACCTTC. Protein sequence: CASRPQGLYGYTF.

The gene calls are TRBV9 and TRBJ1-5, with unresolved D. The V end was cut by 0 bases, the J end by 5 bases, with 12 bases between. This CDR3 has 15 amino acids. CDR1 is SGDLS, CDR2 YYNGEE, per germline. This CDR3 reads CASSVGGGSDQPQHF. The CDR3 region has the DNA TGTGCCAGCAGCGTAGGAGGAGGGAGCGATCAGCCCCAGCATTTT.

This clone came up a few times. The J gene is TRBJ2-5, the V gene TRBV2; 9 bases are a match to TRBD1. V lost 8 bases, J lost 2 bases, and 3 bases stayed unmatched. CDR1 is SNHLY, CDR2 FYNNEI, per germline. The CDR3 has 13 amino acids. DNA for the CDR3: TGTGCCAGCGGGGGGACAGGGCAAGAGACCCAGTACTTC. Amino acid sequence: CASGGTGQETQYF.

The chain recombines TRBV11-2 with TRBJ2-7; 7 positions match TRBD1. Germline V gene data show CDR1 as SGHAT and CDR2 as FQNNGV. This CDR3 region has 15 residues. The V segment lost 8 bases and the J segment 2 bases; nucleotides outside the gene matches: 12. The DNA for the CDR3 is TGTGCCAGCGCGAACGTGGCGACAGGGACCTACGAGCAGTACTTC. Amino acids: CASANVATGTYEQYF.

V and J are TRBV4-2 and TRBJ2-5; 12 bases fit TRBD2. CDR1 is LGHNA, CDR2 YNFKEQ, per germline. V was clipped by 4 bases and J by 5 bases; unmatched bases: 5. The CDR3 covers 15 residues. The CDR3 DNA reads TGTGCCAGCAGCCCTAGCGGGGGGGCCCGGGAGACCCAGTACTTC. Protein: CASSPSGGARETQYF.

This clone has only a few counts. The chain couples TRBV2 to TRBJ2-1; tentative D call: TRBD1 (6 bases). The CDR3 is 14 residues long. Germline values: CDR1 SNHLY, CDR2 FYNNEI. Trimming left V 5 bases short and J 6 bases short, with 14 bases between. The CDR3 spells CASSLRSGVNEQFF. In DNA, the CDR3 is TGTGCCAGCAGTCTCAGGTCAGGGGTCAATGAGCAGTTCTTC.

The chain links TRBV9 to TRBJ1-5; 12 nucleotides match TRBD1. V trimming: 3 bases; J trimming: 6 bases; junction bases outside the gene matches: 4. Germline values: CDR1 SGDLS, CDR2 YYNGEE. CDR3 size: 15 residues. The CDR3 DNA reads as TGTGCCAGCAGCGCCGGGACAGGGGGCGGTCAGCCCCAGCATTTT. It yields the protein CASSAGTGGGQPQHF.

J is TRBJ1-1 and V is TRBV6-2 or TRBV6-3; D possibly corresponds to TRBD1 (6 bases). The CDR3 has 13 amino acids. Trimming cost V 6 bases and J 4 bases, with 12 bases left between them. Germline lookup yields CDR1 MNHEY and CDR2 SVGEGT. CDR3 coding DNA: TGTGCCAGCAGCCTCTACAGGGCCACTGAAGCTTTCTTT. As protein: CASSLYRATEAFF.

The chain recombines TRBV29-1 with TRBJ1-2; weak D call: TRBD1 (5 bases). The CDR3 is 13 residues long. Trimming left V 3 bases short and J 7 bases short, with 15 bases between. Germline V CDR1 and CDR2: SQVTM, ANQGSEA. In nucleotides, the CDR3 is TGCAGCGTTGACACCATGGTAGGGGTTGGCTACACCTTC. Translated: CSVDTMVGVGYTF.